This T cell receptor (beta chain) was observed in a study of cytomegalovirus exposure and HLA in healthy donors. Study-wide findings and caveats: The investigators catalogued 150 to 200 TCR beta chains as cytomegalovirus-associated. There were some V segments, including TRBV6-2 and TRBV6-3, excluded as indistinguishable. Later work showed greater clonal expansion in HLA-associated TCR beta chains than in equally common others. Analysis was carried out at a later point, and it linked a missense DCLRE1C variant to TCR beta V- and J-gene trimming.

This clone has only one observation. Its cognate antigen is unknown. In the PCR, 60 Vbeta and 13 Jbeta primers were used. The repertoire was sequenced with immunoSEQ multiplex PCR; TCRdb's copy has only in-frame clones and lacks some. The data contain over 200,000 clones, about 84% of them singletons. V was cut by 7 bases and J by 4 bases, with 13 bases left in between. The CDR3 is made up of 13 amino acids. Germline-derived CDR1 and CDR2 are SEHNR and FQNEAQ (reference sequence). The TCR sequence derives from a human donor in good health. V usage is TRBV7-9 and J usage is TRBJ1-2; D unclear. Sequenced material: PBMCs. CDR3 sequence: CASTPPMRYGYTF. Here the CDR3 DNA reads TGTGCCAGCACGCCGCCAATGCGCTATGGCTACACCTTC. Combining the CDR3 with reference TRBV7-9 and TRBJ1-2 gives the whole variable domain DTGVSQNPRHKITKRGQNVTFRCDPISEHNRLYWYRQTLGQGPEFLTYFQNEAQLEKSRLLSDRFSAERPKGSFSTLEIQRTEQGDSAMYLCASTPPMRYGYTFGSGTRLTVV.